This passage covers 3 T cell receptor beta chains from one sample sequenced in a study of blood T cell repertoires in COVID-19. Only in-frame clones appear in the TCRdb table, and some are missing; sequencing was by immunoSEQ multiplex PCR. Here the sample spans approximately 330,000 clones, around 87% being singletons. The sequencing input was peripheral blood. These TCRs come from a woman in her thirties or forties with COVID-19, enrolled during active disease.

This rearrangement joins TRBV7-2 to TRBJ2-1, with unresolved D. Germline lookup yields CDR1 SGHTA and CDR2 FQGNSA. The V and J ends lost 1 base and 0 bases respectively, with 10 bases between them. The CDR3 contains 16 residues. The CDR3: CASSLDSISSYNEQFF. Written as DNA, the CDR3 is TGTGCCAGCAGCTTAGACAGCATAAGCTCCTACAATGAGCAGTTCTTC.

The chain uses TRBV6-4 and TRBJ1-1, with D unresolved. Germline V gene lookup returns CDR1 MRHNA and CDR2 SNTAGT. This CDR3 is 13 amino acids long. Deletions cut 4 bases from V and 1 base from J, with 7 bases between. The CDR3 DNA follows: TGTGCCAGCAGTGTCGACTCGAACACTGAAGCTTTCTTT. Protein: CASSVDSNTEAFF.

In this sample, this clone turned up a few times. The rearrangement links TRBV5-1 to TRBJ1-2; 11 bases are a match to TRBD1. CDR3 length: 13 residues. The trim removed 4 bases at V and 7 bases at J, leaving 3 bases unmatched. Germline V gene lookup returns CDR1 SGHRS and CDR2 YFSETQ. CDR3 DNA sequence: TGCGCCAGCAGCATGGACAGGGGGCCTGGCTACACCTTC. It translates to CASSMDRGPGYTF.